Listed here is a single T cell receptor (beta chain). This record comes from a study of blood T cell repertoires in COVID-19. Study context: The United States, Italy and Spain were the sources of the acute and convalescent COVID-19 samples. PBMCs, B-cell-depleted T cells, or T cells provided the cDNA or gDNA that made up the material.

The CDR3 is 15 amino acids. Germline V gene lookup returns CDR1 MNHEY and CDR2 SVGAGI. V was trimmed by 4 bases and J by 4 bases, leaving 11 bases between them. As originally analysed: Amplification of reference gene primers was used by the study to estimate nucleated cell counts. The data were produced by immunoSEQ multiplex PCR, yet TCRdb's version contains in-frame clones alone and is incomplete. The V and J calls and clone size come from that table; D and trimming were worked out from the DNA. This repertoire shows fewer than 150,000 clones, around four fifths found once; its top ten account for about 18%.

The TCR was taken from an elderly man with acute or convalescent COVID-19. The source material was peripheral blood. The chain is built from TRBV6-5 and TRBJ2-6; TRBD2 might be the D (5 bases). In DNA, the CDR3 is TGTGCCAGCAGTTCCGCGGGTTACGGGGCCAACGTCCTGACTTTC. Its protein is CASSSAGYGANVLTF.